The rows below give T cell receptor beta chains drawn from one sample of a study of cytomegalovirus exposure and HLA in healthy donors. Clones were sequenced by immunoSEQ multiplex PCR, and TCRdb holds only the in-frame ones, with some missing. The sample carries 100,000 or so clones, over 70% recorded once. Sequenced sample: PBMCs. The receptors derive from a male donor in good health and CMV-seronegative. Each CDR3 is given with its conserved first and last residue. D genes are given only for firm matches. Size tells how often a clone was seen (once, few, many) or the class of an expanded clone, and some rows leave it out.

cdr3_aa | cdr3_nt | d_call | j_call | v_call | clone_size
CASTRDLDTEAFF | TGTGCCAGCACGAGGGATTTGGACACTGAAGCTTTCTTT | NA | TRBJ1-1 | TRBV2 | NA
CASRVETTDTQYF | TGTGCCAGCAGGGTGGAGACCACAGATACGCAGTATTTT | NA | TRBJ2-3 | TRBV2 | NA
CASSLEGQGPGYTF | TGCGCCAGCAGCTTGGAGGGACAGGGTCCTGGCTACACCTTC | TRBD1 | TRBJ1-2 | TRBV5-1 | NA
CASSLGGTSGNIQYF | TGTGCCAGCAGCTTGGGGGGGACTAGCGGAAACATTCAGTACTTC | TRBD2 | TRBJ2-4 | TRBV5-4 | few
CASPQGGKGGTEAFF | TGTGCCAGCCCCCAGGGGGGAAAGGGGGGCACTGAAGCTTTCTTT | TRBD1 | TRBJ1-1 | TRBV6-5 | NA
CASSALGVGYTF | TGTGCCAGCAGCGCCCTGGGCGTAGGCTACACCTTC | NA | TRBJ1-2 | TRBV2 | NA
CASSSPPASGLVF | TGCGCCAGCAGCTCACCGCCGGCTAGCGGACTCGTCTTC | TRBD2 | TRBJ2-4 | TRBV5-1 | NA
CASSLSWEYNSPLHF | TGTGCCAGCAGCTTATCCTGGGAGTATAATTCACCCCTCCACTTT | NA | TRBJ1-6 | TRBV7-9 | NA
CASSSGYKQYF | TGTGCCAGCAGTTCCGGGTACAAGCAGTACTTC | NA | TRBJ2-7 | TRBV27 | few
CASSSSYRGNSGANVLTF | TGTGCCAGCTCATCGTCTTACAGGGGAAACTCTGGGGCCAACGTCCTGACTTTC | TRBD1 | TRBJ2-6 | TRBV11-1 | NA
CASSPFSGNTIYF | TGTGCCAGCAGCCCCTTCTCTGGAAACACCATATATTTT | NA | TRBJ1-3 | TRBV14 | NA
CACGLSTSGTHEQYF | TGTGCCTGTGGGCTCAGCACTAGCGGAACCCACGAGCAGTACTTC | TRBD2 | TRBJ2-7 | TRBV30 | NA
CASSLAAGGAETQYF | TGTGCCAGCAGCTTAGCGGCGGGAGGGGCTGAGACCCAGTACTTC | TRBD2 | TRBJ2-5 | TRBV7-9 | NA
CASSLDANSGYEQYF | TGTGCCAGCAGCTTAGATGCCAACTCGGGCTACGAGCAGTACTTC | NA | TRBJ2-7 | TRBV11-3 | NA
CATSRPPGQAGNTIYF | TGTGCCACCAGCAGGCCCCCTGGGCAGGCTGGAAACACCATATATTTT | NA | TRBJ1-3 | TRBV15 | NA
CASSLEGLQETQYF | TGTGCCAGCAGCTTAGAGGGCTTACAAGAGACCCAGTACTTC | NA | TRBJ2-5 | TRBV11-3 | NA
CASSSTTGFTEAFF | TGTGCCAGCAGCTCAACGACAGGGTTCACTGAAGCTTTCTTT | TRBD1 | TRBJ1-1 | TRBV7-3 | NA